This TCR beta chain is from a study of radiation and T cells in renal cell carcinoma. As to time point: baseline pretreatment blood. Treatment here: 15 Gy SBRT to primary tumor, nephrectomy 4 weeks later. The method was immunoSEQ multiplex PCR; TCRdb's version includes in-frame clones alone and lacks a portion of them. The sample has about 140,000 clones, roughly 85% seen once. V lost 4 bases, J lost 0 bases, and 6 bases lay in between. Germline V gives CDR1 SGHRS, CDR2 YFSETQ. The CDR3 consists of 13 residues. Of note for this clone: Other nucleotide sequences in the sample specify the same CDR3.

This receptor was identified in a woman aged 45-65 years with renal cell carcinoma. Material: blood, obtained from a patient whose treatment included radiotherapy and nephrectomy. The genes are TRBV5-1 and TRBJ2-3; D is unclear. As DNA, the CDR3 is TGCGCCAGCAGCCGACCTAGCACAGATACGCAGTATTTT. It specifies CASSRPSTDTQYF.